The 28 T cell receptor beta chains in this list originate from one sample, sequenced in a study of blood T cell repertoires in COVID-19. Sequencing was performed with immunoSEQ multiplex PCR; in TCRdb, only in-frame clones are kept and a portion is missing. The sample includes approximately 170,000 clones, around four fifths seen only once; the top ten take under 3.5%. Source material: peripheral blood. These receptor sequences come from an elderly woman with COVID-19, enrolled during active disease.

V gene TRBV28 combines with J gene TRBJ2-3; TRBD1 matches at 7 bases. Germline values: CDR1 MDHEN, CDR2 SYDVKM. With 2 bases clipped from V and 2 bases from J, the junction kept 7 bases outside the gene matches. The CDR3 contains 16 residues. As DNA, the CDR3 is TGTGCCAGCAGTTTAGTGCGACAGGGCCACACAGATACGCAGTATTTT. This encodes CASSLVRQGHTDTQYF.

J is TRBJ2-3 and V is TRBV5-1, with 9 bases fitting TRBD1. The J segment lost 0 bases and the V segment lost 4 bases, leaving 3 bases of the junction unmatched. There are 15 residues in the CDR3. In germline, CDR1 is SGHRS, CDR2 YFSETQ. The CDR3: CASSRQGVSTDTQYF. In DNA, the CDR3 is TGCGCCAGCAGCCGACAGGGGGTAAGCACAGATACGCAGTATTTT.

The genes are TRBV7-5 and TRBJ2-7; TRBD2 is the table's D call, not checked against the DNA. TRBV7-5 is labeled a pseudogene. The CDR3 extends over 14 amino acids. This chain's CDR3 is CARSFLGGFDEQYF. The CDR3, as DNA: TGTGCCAGAAGCTTCCTAGGAGGGTTCGACGAGCAGTACTTC.

The genes are TRBV27 and TRBJ1-1, with D perhaps TRBD1 (5 bases). The germline V gene encodes CDR1 MNHEY and CDR2 SMNVEV (reference sequence). Trimming took off 6 bases at V and 3 bases at J, with 14 bases between the two ends. This CDR3 is built from 14 residues. For the CDR3, the DNA is TGTGCCAGCAGCTCGTATGTCAGGGACACTGAAGCTTTCTTT. Protein product: CASSSYVRDTEAFF.

This rearrangement joins TRBV7-2 to TRBJ2-5; 11 nucleotides line up with TRBD2. This CDR3 comprises 16 residues. V lost 5 bases and J lost 1; bases outside the gene matches: 6. Germline V lookup: CDR1 SGHTA, CDR2 FQGNSA. CDR3 in DNA: TGTGCCAGCAGCGTGACTAGCGGGGCCCTCCAAGAGACCCAGTACTTC. The encoded protein is CASSVTSGALQETQYF.

In its sample, this clone was seen a few times. This chain connects TRBV5-1 to TRBJ1-1; 7 nucleotides agree with TRBD1. The junction had 11 bases not matched to a gene; V was cut back by 4 bases and J by 2 bases. The CDR3 extends over 16 amino acids. Germline loops: CDR1 SGHRS, CDR2 YFSETQ. The CDR3 sequence: CASSQGELDRNTEAFF. CDR3 bases: TGCGCCAGCAGCCAGGGGGAGCTGGACAGAAACACTGAAGCTTTCTTT.

The chain employs TRBV5-1 and TRBJ1-2; TRBD1 agrees at 8 bases. The germline V gene has CDR1 SGHRS and CDR2 YFSETQ. J was trimmed by 7 bases and V by 3 bases; bases with no gene match: 11. The CDR3 has 15 residues. The CDR3 region has the DNA TGCGCCAGCAGCTCCCCCCCCCACGGACAGGGTGGCTACACCTTC. Translation: CASSSPPHGQGGYTF. The full variable domain, rest sourced from reference TRBV5-1 and TRBJ1-2, is KAGVTQTPRYLIKTRGQQVTLSCSPISGHRSVSWYQQTPGQGLQFLFEYFSETQRNKGNFPGRFSGRQFSNSRSEMNVSTLELGDSALYLCASSSPPHGQGGYTFGSGTRLTVV.

V is TRBV9 and J is TRBJ2-5; D call uncertain. Deletions cut 7 bases from V and 2 bases from J, with 12 bases between. The germline V gene has CDR1 SGDLS and CDR2 YYNGEE. CDR3 length equals 13 residues. The CDR3 sequence: CASGPGFQETQYF. As DNA, the CDR3 is TGTGCCAGCGGGCCAGGTTTTCAAGAGACCCAGTACTTC.

The genes are TRBV9 and TRBJ2-6, with TRBD2 matching 7 bases. This CDR3 is 19 amino acids long. V lost 0 bases, J lost 0 bases, and 9 bases stayed unmatched. Germline V gives CDR1 SGDLS, CDR2 YYNGEE. CDR3 nucleotides: TGTGCCAGCAGCGTAGGAGTCCCTAGCGGAACCTCTGGGGCCAACGTCCTGACTTTC. This gives the protein CASSVGVPSGTSGANVLTF.

The genes are TRBV2 and TRBJ2-2, with 9 bases that match TRBD2. The germline V gene encodes CDR1 SNHLY and CDR2 FYNNEI. With 8 bases clipped from V and 6 bases from J, the junction kept 7 bases outside the gene matches. The CDR3 is 14 amino acids. CDR3 sequence reads: CASGRGGAAGELFF. CDR3 DNA sequence: TGTGCCAGCGGGCGGGGGGGCGCGGCCGGGGAGCTGTTTTTT.

The V call is TRBV2, the J call TRBJ2-1; 8 bases are a match to TRBD2. This CDR3 has 15 amino acids. J was trimmed by 0 bases and V by 4 bases; bases with no gene match: 2. Per the germline V gene, CDR1 is SNHLY and CDR2 is FYNNEI. CDR3 region: CASSGAGASYNEQFF. CDR3 coding DNA: TGTGCCAGCAGTGGAGCGGGGGCCTCCTACAATGAGCAGTTCTTC. Complete variable domain (other parts from reference TRBV2 and TRBJ2-1): EPEVTQTPSHQVTQMGQEVILRCVPISNHLYFYWYRQILGQKVEFLVSFYNNEISEKSEIFDDQFSVERPDGSNFTLKIRSTKLEDSAMYFCASSGAGASYNEQFFGPGTRLTVL.

CDR3 in amino acids: CASRGLAGAFNEQFF. For the CDR3, the DNA is TGTGCCAGCAGGGGACTAGCGGGAGCCTTCAATGAGCAGTTCTTC. The V and J genes are TRBV28 and TRBJ2-1; 14 bases map to TRBD2. The germline V gene encodes CDR1 MDHEN and CDR2 SYDVKM. The length of the CDR3 is 15 residues. Germline trimming cut 6 bases from V and 6 bases from J; bases unmatched to any gene: 4.

The V and J genes are TRBV7-2 and TRBJ1-3, with 7 bases that match TRBD1. Germline V gives CDR1 SGHTA, CDR2 FQGNSA. The trim removed 1 base at V and 4 bases at J, leaving 4 bases unmatched. There are 15 residues in the CDR3. Written as DNA, the CDR3 is TGTGCCAGCAGCTTAGAACAGGGGAGGGGAAACACCATATATTTT. As protein: CASSLEQGRGNTIYF. Full variable domain (rest looked up from reference TRBV7-2 and TRBJ1-3): GAGVSQSPSNKVTEKGKDVELRCDPISGHTALYWYRQSLGQGLEFLIYFQGNSAPDKSGLPSDRFSAERTGGSVSTLTIQRTQQEDSAVYLCASSLEQGRGNTIYFGEGSWLTVV.

V and J are TRBV19 and TRBJ2-7; TRBD2 matches at 10 bases. With 11 bases clipped from V and 1 base from J, the junction kept 5 bases outside the gene matches. CDR3 length: 13 residues. Per the germline V gene, CDR1 is LNHDA and CDR2 is SQIVND (reference sequence). Here the CDR3 DNA reads TGTGCCGTCCTAGCGGGGGAATCCTACGAGCAGTACTTC. It yields the protein CAVLAGESYEQYF.

Only one count was recorded for this clone. The rearrangement uses TRBV5-4 and TRBJ2-5, with 8 bases identical to TRBD1. CDR1 is SGHNT, CDR2 YYREEE, per germline (reference sequence). The V and J ends lost 0 bases and 6 bases, in that order; junction bases with no gene match: 13. This CDR3 region has 17 residues. CDR3 sequence reads: CASSLGVQGVEQKTQYF. The CDR3 DNA follows: TGTGCCAGCAGCTTGGGGGTACAGGGGGTTGAACAAAAGACCCAGTACTTC.

The chain employs TRBV7-9 and TRBJ1-1; a possible D gene is TRBD1 (5 bases). This CDR3 contains 15 residues. The germline V gene has CDR1 SEHNR and CDR2 FQNEAQ (reference sequence). The V gene lost 1 base and the J gene lost 0 bases, with 9 bases spanning the gap. CDR3 sequence reads: CASSLGQGLNTEAFF. The DNA for the CDR3 is TGTGCCAGCAGCTTAGGGCAGGGATTGAACACTGAAGCTTTCTTT.

V is TRBV5-4 and J is TRBJ2-2, with D perhaps matching TRBD2 (6 bases). V shed 9 bases and J shed 7 bases, with 10 bases lying between them. There are 11 residues in the CDR3. From germline, CDR1 is SGHNT and CDR2 YYREEE (reference sequence). CDR3 DNA: TGTGCCACGGGAGTCGGCGGGGAGCTGTTTTTT. It translates to CATGVGGELFF.

The chain couples TRBV5-4 to TRBJ2-3; 15 bases map to TRBD2. V lost 2 bases and J lost 1; bases outside the gene matches: 5. CDR1 is SGHNT, CDR2 YYREEE, per germline (reference sequence). The CDR3 runs 18 residues. CDR3 nucleotide sequence: TGTGCCAGCAGCTTCGGACTAGCGGGAGGGGTCGGCACAGATACGCAGTATTTT. Translating it yields CASSFGLAGGVGTDTQYF.

The sample holds one count of this clone. Other nucleotide sequences in the sample specify the same CDR3. V is TRBV15 and J is TRBJ2-2, with D possibly being TRBD2 (6 bases). This CDR3 has 13 amino acids. Germline CDR1 and CDR2: LNHNV and YYDKDF (reference sequence). V gave up 6 bases and J gave up 6 bases, with 11 bases separating them. The chain's CDR3 is CATRTRDSGELFF. The DNA of the CDR3 is TGTGCCACCAGAACCAGGGACTCCGGGGAGCTGTTTTTT. Variable domain in full (rest from reference TRBV15 and TRBJ2-2): DAMVIQNPRYQVTQFGKPVTLSCSQTLNHNVMYWYQQKSSQAPKLLFHYYDKDFNNEADTPDNFQSRRPNTSFCFLDIRSPGLGDTAMYLCATRTRDSGELFFGEGSRLTVL.

This chain connects TRBV27 to TRBJ2-3; 12 bases are shared with TRBD2. This CDR3 is 16 amino acids long. Germline-derived CDR1 and CDR2 are MNHEY and SMNVEV (reference sequence). Trimming cost V 3 bases and J 3 bases; bases outside gene matches: 4. The CDR3, as DNA: TGTGCCAGCAGTTTCGGGACTAGCGGGTATACAGATACGCAGTATTTT. This translates into CASSFGTSGYTDTQYF.

V is TRBV5-8 and J is TRBJ2-7, with 12 bases aligning to TRBD2. Germline CDR1 reads SGHTS; CDR2 reads YDEGEE. The CDR3 is made up of 14 amino acids. Losses at the gene ends were 5 bases for V and 3 bases for J; bases not matched to a gene: 3. CDR3 amino acids: CASRATSGGYEQYF. The CDR3 coding sequence is TGTGCCAGCAGGGCGACTAGCGGGGGCTACGAGCAGTACTTC.

V is TRBV19 and J is TRBJ2-5, with a weak D call TRBD1 (5 bases). The ends were cut back, 6 bases at V and 4 bases at J, with 15 bases in the middle. The length of the CDR3 is 14 residues. Germline CDR1 reads LNHDA; CDR2 reads SQIVND (reference sequence). The CDR3 DNA follows: TGTGCCAGTAGCTCCAGGGTAGGAACAGAGACCCAGTACTTC. Translation: CASSSRVGTETQYF.

The J gene is TRBJ2-5, the V gene TRBV7-2; D not certain. The CDR3 contains 12 residues. Trimming removed 4 bases from V and 5 bases from J, with 8 bases in between. CDR1 and CDR2 from the germline V gene are SGHTA and FQGNSA. CDR3 loop: CASSSVLETQYF. The CDR3, as DNA: TGTGCCAGCAGCTCGGTGTTGGAGACCCAGTACTTC. The full variable domain, rest sourced from reference TRBV7-2 and TRBJ2-5, is GAGVSQSPSNKVTEKGKDVELRCDPISGHTALYWYRQSLGQGLEFLIYFQGNSAPDKSGLPSDRFSAERTGGSVSTLTIQRTQQEDSAVYLCASSSVLETQYFGPGTRLLVL.

The chain links TRBV19 to TRBJ2-5; 10 bases are a match to TRBD1. Germline V gives CDR1 LNHDA, CDR2 SQIVND (reference sequence). V was pared by 4 bases and J by 9 bases, with 8 bases of the junction left unmatched. The CDR3 covers 14 residues. The DNA for the CDR3 is TGTGCCAGTAGTACTCCGGGACAGGGGTCCGCCCAGTACTTC. Encoded protein: CASSTPGQGSAQYF.

The V gene is TRBV11-2, the J gene TRBJ2-7; D might be TRBD2 (5 bases). V was clipped by 0 bases and J by 0 bases, with 12 bases between them. Germline CDR1 reads SGHAT; CDR2 reads FQNNGV. This CDR3 contains 16 residues. CDR3 sequence (DNA): TGTGCCAGCAGCTTAGATCTCACGGGAATCTCCTACGAGCAGTACTTC. Translation gives CASSLDLTGISYEQYF.

This sequence joins TRBV30 and TRBJ2-3; D gene ambiguous. Germline assignment: CDR1 GTSNPN and CDR2 SVGIG (reference sequence). The V and J ends lost 0 bases and 1 base respectively, with 8 bases between them. The CDR3 totals 14 residues. CDR3 bases: TGTGCCTGGAGTGTGGGCAGCCGCACAGATACGCAGTATTTT. As protein: CAWSVGSRTDTQYF. Based on the CDR3 plus reference TRBV30 and TRBJ2-3, the full variable domain is SQTIHQWPATLVQPVGSPLSLECTVEGTSNPNLYWYRQAAGRGLQLLFYSVGIGQISSEVPQNLSASRPQDRQFILSSKKLLLSDSGFYLCAWSVGSRTDTQYFGPGTRLTVL.

This clone appeared once. This chain joins TRBV7-3 and TRBJ2-3; TRBD1 matches at 7 bases. The CDR3 spans 14 residues. Germline loops: CDR1 SGHTA, CDR2 FQGTGA. V shed 1 base and J 5 bases; nucleotides not matched to a gene: 3. CDR3 in amino acids: CASSLIAGGDTQYF. The CDR3 bases are TGTGCCAGCAGCTTAATCGCAGGGGGAGATACGCAGTATTTT.

The V call is TRBV5-1, the J call TRBJ1-2, with 12 bases fitting TRBD1. The CDR3 covers 14 residues. The germline V gene encodes CDR1 SGHRS and CDR2 YFSETQ. After removal of 4 bases from V and 8 bases from J, the junction contained 6 bases not matched to a gene. In DNA, the CDR3 is TGCGCCAGCAGCAGGGACAGGGGGCCGGGGGGCTACACCTTC. This translates into CASSRDRGPGGYTF.